The 30 T cell receptor beta chains in this list originate from one sample, sequenced in a study of blood T cells in healthy people across ages. The authors ran a second PCR of about 7 to 11 cycles using a sample-barcoded 5' primer and a J-beta primer mix. MiXCR, run by TCRdb on the 5' RACE reads, gives a single entry per CDR3 protein. This sample carries roughly 900,000 distinct CDR3 sequences, about 44% of them seen once, and the ten largest clones take about an eighth. Sequencing input: blood. The receptor source for this set is a man aged 30-40 years in good health.

This clonotype appeared a few times. The rearrangement joins TRBV11-1 to TRBJ1-5, with D possibly matching TRBD1 (5 bases). The CDR3 sequence is 15 residues long. CDR1 is SGHAT, CDR2 FQDESV, per germline (reference sequence). Trimming pared 4 bases from V and 3 bases from J, leaving 13 bases between. For the CDR3, the DNA is TGTGCCAGCAGCTCAGACGGGGGACCCAATCAGCCCCAGCATTTT. This codes for CASSSDGGPNQPQHF.

The chain recombines TRBV9 with TRBJ2-1; 7 bases fit TRBD1. Germline V gene lookup returns CDR1 SGDLS and CDR2 YYNGEE. Losses at the gene ends were 2 bases for V and 7 bases for J; bases not matched to a gene: 6. This CDR3 region has 14 residues. Here the CDR3 DNA reads TGTGCCAGCAGCGTCCGCCAACAGGGGAATGAGCAGTTCTTC. It yields the protein CASSVRQQGNEQFF.

This clonotype appeared once. The V and J genes are TRBV12-3 or TRBV12-4 and TRBJ2-1; TRBD1 aligns across 9 bases. The V gene end was trimmed by 5 bases and the J gene end by 6 bases; junction bases not matched to a gene: 14. The CDR3 runs to 17 residues. CDR3 nucleotides: TGTGCCAGCAGTCTTCCGGGACAGGGCTTCCGGGGCAATGAGCAGTTCTTC. Its translation: CASSLPGQGFRGNEQFF.

The chain joins TRBV7-9 to TRBJ1-4; TRBD1 is a possible D gene (5 bases). CDR3 length: 17 amino acids. Trimming stripped 7 bases from V and 6 bases from J, with 24 bases between. Germline assignment: CDR1 SEHNR and CDR2 FQNEAQ (reference sequence). This CDR3 is CASTRFPWGGRDEKLFF. CDR3 coding DNA: TGTGCCAGCACCCGCTTTCCTTGGGGGGGAAGGGATGAAAAACTGTTTTTT.

This clonotype showed up just a few times. The chain combines TRBV14 with TRBJ2-1, with D maybe TRBD2 (6 bases). This CDR3 contains 15 residues. Germline V gene lookup returns CDR1 SGHDN and CDR2 FVKESK. Trimming left V 2 bases short and J 0 bases short, with 8 bases between. The CDR3 spells CASSQPGSSYNEQFF. CDR3 coding DNA: TGTGCCAGCAGCCAACCCGGGAGCTCCTACAATGAGCAGTTCTTC. Combining the CDR3 with reference TRBV14 and TRBJ2-1 gives the whole variable domain EAGVTQFPSHSVIEKGQTVTLRCDPISGHDNLYWYRRVMGKEIKFLLHFVKESKQDESGMPNNRFLAERTGGTYSTLKVQPAELEDSGVYFCASSQPGSSYNEQFFGPGTRLTVL.

CDR3 loop: CASSKGSRRDRGDDEQYF. The CDR3 coding sequence is TGTGCCAGCAGCAAAGGGTCCCGTCGGGACAGGGGAGATGACGAGCAGTACTTC. The chain couples TRBV21-1 to TRBJ2-5; TRBD1, the D gene given by the table, was not confirmed from the DNA. The J call is uncertain, as TRBJ2-7 better fits the DNA end. TRBV21-1 is annotated as a pseudogene. This CDR3 is 18 amino acids long.

This clonotype occurred a few times. This chain joins TRBV10-3 and TRBJ2-3; D is undetermined. Deletions cut 4 bases from V and 4 bases from J, with 12 bases between. This CDR3 region has 14 residues. Germline values: CDR1 ENHRY, CDR2 SYGVKD. The CDR3 DNA reads TGTGCCATCAGTGGGACCGTGGTGGCAGATACGCAGTATTTT. Translating it yields CAISGTVVADTQYF.

This clonotype was counted between two and nine times. The V call is TRBV2, the J call TRBJ2-3; perhaps TRBD2 as D (6 bases). This CDR3 has 13 residues. Trimming shortened V by 7 bases and J by 4 bases, and 12 bases separated the two germline ends. In germline, CDR1 is SNHLY, CDR2 FYNNEI. CDR3: CASTAPSADTQYF. The CDR3 DNA follows: TGTGCCAGCACGGCACCTAGCGCAGATACGCAGTATTTT.

Many counts were recorded for this clonotype. The chain uses TRBV3-1 and TRBJ2-6; D gene ambiguous. The CDR3 runs to 14 residues. Germline CDR1 LGHDT, CDR2 YNNKEL (reference sequence). Between the trimmed V and J ends, which lost 1 base and 1 base, there was a span of 2 bases. This CDR3 reads CASSQASGANVLTF. The CDR3 nucleotides read TGTGCCAGCAGCCAAGCGTCTGGGGCCAACGTCCTGACTTTC.

In this sample, this clonotype turned up once. The genes are TRBV20-1 and TRBJ1-2; D call uncertain. V dropped 3 bases and J dropped 2 bases, with 10 bases sitting between them. The germline CDR1 and CDR2 sequences are DFQATT and SNEGSKA (reference sequence). The CDR3 contains 13 residues. Here the CDR3 DNA reads TGCAGTGCTAGTGGAGAAGGGAACTATGGCTACACCTTC. The encoded protein is CSASGEGNYGYTF.

The chain has TRBV3-1 and TRBJ1-1; D call uncertain. V lost 0 bases, J lost 0 bases, and 11 bases lay in between. This CDR3 is 16 amino acids long. Germline CDR1 and CDR2: LGHDT and YNNKEL (reference sequence). The CDR3 region is CASSQDYGRVNTEAFF. CDR3 DNA: TGTGCCAGCAGCCAAGATTATGGGCGAGTGAACACTGAAGCTTTCTTT. The variable domain in full, with the rest retrieved from reference TRBV3-1 and TRBJ1-1, is DTAVSQTPKYLVTQMGNDKSIKCEQNLGHDTMYWYKQDSKKFLKIMFSYNNKELIINETVPNRFSPKSPDKAHLNLHINSLELGDSAVYFCASSQDYGRVNTEAFFGQGTRLTVV.

This clonotype was observed a few times. The chain links TRBV5-1 to TRBJ2-3; 7 positions agree with TRBD2. Trimming took 0 bases from V and 5 from J; bases not matched to a gene: 6. CDR3 size: 15 residues. Germline CDR1 reads SGHRS; CDR2 reads YFSETQ. Here the CDR3 DNA reads TGCGCCAGCAGCTTGGCCAACGAGCGGGGAGATACGCAGTATTTT. Protein product: CASSLANERGDTQYF.

The V and J genes are TRBV10-3 and TRBJ2-1, with TRBD1 matching over 7 bases. With V trimmed by 4 bases and J by 6 bases, 0 bases remained unmatched. Germline values: CDR1 ENHRY, CDR2 SYGVKD. CDR3 length equals 12 residues. CDR3 protein: CAISAGGNEQFF. The DNA of the CDR3 is TGTGCCATCAGTGCAGGGGGCAATGAGCAGTTCTTC.

This clonotype was found many times. This chain links TRBV6-1 with TRBJ2-3, with D maybe TRBD1 (5 bases). The ends were cut back, 1 base at V and 5 bases at J, with 13 bases in the middle. The CDR3 loop spans 15 amino acids. Germline-derived CDR1 and CDR2 are MNHNS and SASEGT. The CDR3 DNA follows: TGTGCCAGCAGTGAAGGGTCAGGGCAGGTAGATACGCAGTATTTT. Residues: CASSEGSGQVDTQYF.

V and J are TRBV5-1 and TRBJ2-3; D is possibly TRBD1 (5 bases). CDR1 and CDR2 (germline): SGHRS, YFSETQ. This CDR3 spans 13 amino acids. V gave up 1 base and J gave up 7 bases, with 10 bases separating them. CDR3 protein: CASSLTGRYTQYF. In DNA, the CDR3 is TGCGCCAGCAGCTTGACAGGCAGATATACGCAGTATTTT.

The genes are TRBV3-1 and TRBJ1-2; D might be TRBD1 (6 bases). CDR3 size: 15 residues. The germline V gene encodes CDR1 LGHDT and CDR2 YNNKEL (reference sequence). Trimming removed 1 base from V and 4 bases from J, with 13 bases in between. The CDR3 DNA is TGTGCCAGCAGCCAAGGGCCCGGGGGCGCCTATGGCTACACCTTC. Protein sequence: CASSQGPGGAYGYTF.

This clonotype was seen more than once but under ten times. The chain combines TRBV7-6 with TRBJ1-2, with 8 nucleotides matching TRBD1. Germline V gives CDR1 SGHVS, CDR2 FNYEAQ. Losses at the gene ends were 3 bases for V and 8 bases for J; bases not matched to a gene: 11. The CDR3 is 15 residues long. CDR3 nucleotides: TGTGCCAGCAGCTTCAATGCCGCAGGGGGCGGGGGCTACACCTTC. Amino acids: CASSFNAAGGGGYTF.

The rearrangement joins TRBV19 to TRBJ2-1; D tentatively fits TRBD1 or TRBD2 (5 bases each). Germline-derived CDR1 and CDR2 are LNHDA and SQIVND (reference sequence). The CDR3 extends over 15 amino acids. Trimming took 5 bases from V and 4 from J, leaving 15 bases between them. In DNA form, the CDR3 reads TGTGCCAGTAGTTCTAGGGACGAAAAGTACAATGAGCAGTTCTTC. Translation: CASSSRDEKYNEQFF.

The chain is built from TRBV24-1 and TRBJ2-7; tentative D call: TRBD2 (7 bases). Per germline, CDR1 KGHDR and CDR2 SFDVKD. Between the trimmed V and J ends, which lost 9 bases and 12 bases, there was a span of 26 bases. The CDR3 length is 14 residues. The CDR3 protein is CATYTGGRWETRYF. CDR3 bases: TGTGCCACCTACACGGGGGGCCGTTGGGAGACCCGGTACTTC.

V usage is TRBV29-1 and J usage is TRBJ2-7; 8 bases align to TRBD1. Germline V gene data show CDR1 as SQVTM and CDR2 as ANQGSEA. V was clipped by 3 bases and J by 5 bases; unmatched bases: 9. CDR3 length equals 14 residues. The CDR3 spells CSVDLGQGRNEQYF. The CDR3 nucleotides read TGCAGCGTTGATTTAGGACAGGGCCGCAACGAGCAGTACTTC.

This clonotype was counted a single time. The gene calls are TRBV6-1 and TRBJ2-2; 7 bases line up with TRBD2. V dropped 3 bases and J dropped 2; count of bases not matched to a gene: 9. The CDR3 length is 17 residues. Germline CDR1 reads MNHNS; CDR2 reads SASEGT. The CDR3 protein is CASSDRAPSGNTGELFF. DNA for the CDR3: TGTGCCAGCAGTGATAGAGCCCCTAGCGGAAACACCGGGGAGCTGTTTTTT.

V is TRBV5-1 and J is TRBJ2-6; 8 bases match TRBD1. Trimming took 0 bases from V and 0 from J; bases not matched to a gene: 5. In germline, CDR1 is SGHRS, CDR2 YFSETQ. The CDR3 extends over 18 amino acids. The CDR3 is CASSLGTGGLSGANVLTF. The DNA of the CDR3 is TGCGCCAGCAGCTTGGGTACAGGGGGTCTCTCTGGGGCCAACGTCCTGACTTTC.

The V call is TRBV20-1, the J call TRBJ2-7; no firm D call. Germline lookup yields CDR1 DFQATT and CDR2 SNEGSKA (reference sequence). The V and J ends lost 2 bases and 3 bases respectively, with 5 bases between them. The CDR3 runs to 11 residues. The CDR3 loop is CSARLDYEQYF. The CDR3 DNA is TGCAGTGCTAGATTGGACTACGAGCAGTACTTC.

This clonotype was counted a single time. The gene calls are TRBV4-2 and TRBJ1-1; no definite D call. CDR3 length: 15 amino acids. Trimming pared 1 base from V and 0 bases from J, leaving 9 bases between. Germline V lookup: CDR1 LGHNA, CDR2 YNFKEQ. CDR3 DNA: TGTGCCAGCAGCCAAGGCGATTTGATGAACACTGAAGCTTTCTTT. Amino acids: CASSQGDLMNTEAFF.

J is TRBJ1-6 and V is TRBV18; D is unresolved. This CDR3 is 14 amino acids long. The V gene's germline CDR1 is KGHSH and CDR2 LQKENI. The V gene lost 2 bases and the J gene lost 12 bases, with 14 bases spanning the gap. In DNA form, the CDR3 reads TGTGCCAGCTCACCAAAGGACGACCTCAGACCCCTCCACTTT. It is translated as CASSPKDDLRPLHF.

CDR3 sequence: CAWASGNSYEQYF. The DNA for the CDR3 is TGTGCCTGGGCTAGCGGCAACTCCTACGAGCAGTACTTC. This sequence joins TRBV30 and TRBJ2-7, with 7 bases matching TRBD2. The CDR3 runs to 13 residues. V dropped 5 bases and J dropped 0; count of bases not matched to a gene: 4. The germline CDR1 and CDR2 sequences are GTSNPN and SVGIG (reference sequence).

The J gene is TRBJ1-5, the V gene TRBV24-1, with unresolved D. This CDR3 spans 14 amino acids. Germline CDR1 reads KGHDR; CDR2 reads SFDVKD. Trimming removed 7 bases at V and 3 bases at J, with 12 bases between. In DNA, the CDR3 is TGTGCCACCAGGGCACCGGGAATCAATCAGCCCCAGCATTTT. Its protein is CATRAPGINQPQHF.

The chain links TRBV5-1 to TRBJ1-6, with TRBD1 matching over 7 bases. Germline loops: CDR1 SGHRS, CDR2 YFSETQ. The CDR3 is made up of 17 amino acids. Trimming took 4 bases from V and 0 from J; bases not matched to a gene: 7. The CDR3 here is CASSTGQESSYNSPLHF. The CDR3 coding sequence is TGCGCCAGCAGCACTGGACAGGAGAGCTCCTATAATTCACCCCTCCACTTT.

The chain couples TRBV4-1 to TRBJ2-1; D possibly corresponds to TRBD1 (7 bases). The length of the CDR3 is 12 residues. Germline-derived CDR1 and CDR2 are MGHRA and YSYEKL. The V gene lost 2 bases and the J gene lost 12 bases, with 11 bases spanning the gap. CDR3 sequence reads: CASSQSGDRQFF. The CDR3, as DNA: TGCGCCAGCAGCCAATCGGGGGACAGGCAGTTCTTC.

The gene calls are TRBV24-1 and TRBJ2-5; D may be TRBD2 (5 bases). The V end was cut by 12 bases, the J end by 4 bases, with 11 bases between. From germline, CDR1 is KGHDR and CDR2 SFDVKD. CDR3 length: 11 residues. CDR3 residues: CAVGVGETQYF. The CDR3 DNA sequence: TGTGCCGTCGGGGTTGGAGAGACCCAGTACTTC.